These T cell receptor beta chains were read from a single sample in a study of blood T cells in healthy people across ages. TCRdb ran MiXCR on the 5' RACE reads and lists one entry per CDR3 protein. The repertoire consists of fewer than 800,000 distinct CDR3 sequences, with 20% to 25% occurring once and the leading ten covering about 3.6%. The sequenced material came from blood. The receptor set was obtained from a man aged 65 to 85 in good health. Both conserved end residues are part of each CDR3. A D gene is named only where the DNA matches it firmly. Size tells how often a clone was seen (once, few, many) or the class of an expanded clone, and some rows leave it out.

CASSTEAFLGYTF,TGTGCCAGCAGTACTGAAGCGTTTCTTGGCTACACCTTC,TRBJ1-2,NA,NA,TRBV6-2/TRBV6-3
CASGTGGFGEQFF,TGTGCCAGTGGGACAGGGGGCTTCGGTGAGCAGTTCTTC,TRBJ2-1,TRBD1,NA,TRBV6-2/TRBV6-3
CASSLDRGLQETQYF,TGTGCCAGCAGCCTAGACAGGGGACTCCAAGAGACCCAGTACTTC,TRBJ2-5,TRBD1,few,TRBV7-8
CASSPGTNSYEQYF,TGTGCCAGCAGCCCCGGGACTAACTCCTACGAGCAGTACTTC,TRBJ2-7,TRBD2,NA,TRBV9
CSASLASSGTGELFF,TGCAGTGCTAGTTTGGCTAGCTCCGGCACCGGGGAGCTGTTTTTT,TRBJ2-2,NA,NA,TRBV20-1
CASSSGLAGGSVTDTQYF,TGCGCCAGCAGCTCAGGACTAGCGGGAGGATCCGTCACAGATACGCAGTATTTT,TRBJ2-3,TRBD2,few,TRBV5-1
CATSRVAHVKETQYF,TGTGCCACCAGCAGAGTCGCACACGTGAAAGAGACCCAGTACTTC,TRBJ2-5,NA,once,TRBV15
CASSLNTGQSEAFF,TGTGCCAGCTCACTAAATACGGGACAGTCTGAAGCTTTCTTT,TRBJ1-1,TRBD1,few,TRBV18
CSVGRDTEAFF,TGCAGCGTGGGGAGGGACACTGAAGCTTTCTTT,TRBJ1-1,NA,NA,TRBV29-1
CASSFAAGVSYNERFF,TGTGCCAGCAGCTTCGCAGCGGGAGTCTCCTACAATGAGCGGTTCTTC,TRBJ2-1,TRBD2,NA,TRBV7-8
CAISELAENTDTQYF,TGTGCCATCAGTGAACTAGCCGAAAACACAGATACGCAGTATTTT,TRBJ2-3,NA,few,TRBV10-3
CASSISGRAGTGELFF,TGTGCCAGCAGCATTAGCGGGAGGGCCGGCACCGGGGAGCTGTTTTTT,TRBJ2-2,TRBD2,NA,TRBV9
CASSLGSGSEQFF,TGTGCCAGCAGTTTAGGGAGCGGGAGTGAACAGTTCTTC,TRBJ2-1,TRBD2,few,TRBV12-3/TRBV12-4
CSVEGTGSWETPYF,TGCAGCGTTGAGGGGACAGGGAGTTGGGAGACCCCGTACTTC,TRBJ2-5,TRBD1,few,TRBV29-1
CASSPRTATYEQYF,TGCGCCAGCAGCCCGCGGACAGCTACCTACGAGCAGTACTTC,TRBJ2-7,NA,many,TRBV4-1
CASSQPGGSYEQYF,TGCGCCAGCAGCCAGCCAGGGGGTTCCTACGAGCAGTACTTC,TRBJ2-7,TRBD1,NA,TRBV4-1
CASRRGTSGPYEQYF,TGTGCCAGCAGACGCGGGACTAGCGGACCCTACGAGCAGTACTTC,TRBJ2-7,TRBD2,NA,TRBV6-5
CASSLVAGGQYEQFF,TGTGCCAGCAGCTTAGTAGCGGGGGGGCAGTATGAGCAGTTCTTC,TRBJ2-1,TRBD2,NA,TRBV7-2
CSVVLAGIYNEQFF,TGCAGCGTTGTGCTAGCGGGAATTTACAATGAGCAGTTCTTC,TRBJ2-1,TRBD2,few,TRBV29-1
CASSLGWGFNQPQHF,TGCGCCAGCAGCTTGGGGTGGGGGTTCAATCAGCCCCAGCATTTT,TRBJ1-5,NA,few,TRBV5-1
CSARAPGTGGNTEAFF,TGCAGTGCTAGAGCCCCCGGGACAGGGGGAAATACTGAAGCTTTCTTT,TRBJ1-1,TRBD1,few,TRBV20-1
CAGRWGVTGELFF,TGTGCCGGGCGTTGGGGTGTAACCGGGGAGCTGTTTTTT,TRBJ2-2,NA,NA,TRBV28
CASSRGGAASTDTQYF,TGTGCCAGCAGTCGTGGCGGTGCCGCTAGCACAGATACGCAGTATTTT,TRBJ2-3,NA,few,TRBV6-1
CASSLRTSGTIGDTQYF,TGTGCCAGCAGCTTGAGGACTAGCGGGACGATAGGGGATACGCAGTATTTT,TRBJ2-3,TRBD2,once,TRBV5-5
CASSISGSETQYF,TGTGCCAGCAGTATAAGCGGGAGTGAGACCCAGTACTTC,TRBJ2-5,TRBD2,few,TRBV28
CASRSTSGSDTGELFF,TGTGCCAGCAGAAGTACTAGCGGGAGCGACACCGGGGAGCTGTTTTTT,TRBJ2-2,TRBD2,NA,TRBV2
CASSPPTSGFLTYEQYF,TGTGCCAGCTCACCACCTACTAGCGGGTTCTTAACCTACGAGCAGTACTTC,TRBJ2-7,TRBD2,NA,TRBV18
CASSTGTAHGYGYTF,TGTGCCAGCAGTACTGGGACAGCCCACGGGTATGGCTACACCTTC,TRBJ1-2,TRBD1,few,TRBV12-3/TRBV12-4
CASSAGPGLNTEAFF,TGTGCCAGCAGCGCAGGTCCAGGGTTGAACACTGAAGCTTTCTTT,TRBJ1-1,NA,many,TRBV7-6
CASSREPGYYEQYF,TGCGCCAGCAGCCGAGAACCAGGATACTACGAGCAGTACTTC,TRBJ2-7,NA,NA,TRBV4-3
CASRHRGSIAGELFF,TGTGCCAGCAGACATAGGGGGTCAATCGCCGGGGAGCTGTTTTTT,TRBJ2-2,NA,NA,TRBV7-9
CSGDSGAGYNEQFF,TGCAGCGGGGACTCAGGAGCGGGTTACAATGAGCAGTTCTTC,TRBJ2-1,NA,many,TRBV29-1
CASSQEGTGAGIQYF,TGCGCCAGCAGCCAAGAGGGGACAGGGGCCGGGATTCAGTACTTC,TRBJ2-4,TRBD1,NA,TRBV4-3
CASSSGNGESNTEAFF,TGTGCCAGCAGTTCCGGCAATGGGGAATCGAACACTGAAGCTTTCTTT,TRBJ1-1,NA,few,TRBV6-5
CSVAGGGRETQYF,TGCAGCGTTGCAGGGGGCGGGAGGGAGACCCAGTACTTC,TRBJ2-5,NA,few,TRBV29-1
CASSLAVTGSPLHF,TGTGCCAGCAGCTTAGCGGTCACCGGATCACCCCTCCACTTT,TRBJ1-6,NA,few,TRBV7-3
CASSLVSLNTGELFF,TGTGCCAGCAGCTTAGTTAGTCTGAACACCGGCGAGCTGTTTTTT,TRBJ2-2,NA,NA,TRBV7-2
CASSLGQGAAEQFF,TGTGCCAGCAGTTTAGGGCAGGGGGCTGCTGAGCAGTTCTTC,TRBJ2-1,TRBD1,NA,TRBV12-3/TRBV12-4
CASSPGGGLGSYEQYF,TGTGCCAGCTCACCAGGTGGGGGGCTCGGCTCCTACGAGCAGTACTTC,TRBJ2-7,NA,few,TRBV18
CASSFFAKNIQYF,TGTGCCAGCAGTTTTTTTGCCAAAAACATTCAGTACTTC,TRBJ2-4,NA,few,TRBV28